The T cell receptor beta chain described here comes from a study of cytomegalovirus exposure and HLA in healthy donors. Donors were ostensibly healthy at sampling, although undocumented immune exposures were probable. In the PCR, 60 Vbeta and 13 Jbeta primers were used. Using immunoSEQ multiplex PCR, the repertoire was profiled, and TCRdb retains in-frame clones only, with some absent. This sample's table reports tens of thousands of clones. With 6 bases clipped from V and 2 bases from J, the junction kept 10 bases outside the gene matches. This CDR3 is 16 amino acids long. From germline, CDR1 is MNHEY and CDR2 SMNVEV (reference sequence).

The sequence was collected from a young man in good health and CMV-seronegative. Sequenced sample: PBMCs. J is TRBJ2-7 and V is TRBV27; 10 bases align to TRBD2. The CDR3: CASSLFSGGSPYEQYF. The CDR3, as DNA: TGTGCCAGCAGCCTCTTTAGCGGGGGGAGCCCCTACGAGCAGTACTTC.